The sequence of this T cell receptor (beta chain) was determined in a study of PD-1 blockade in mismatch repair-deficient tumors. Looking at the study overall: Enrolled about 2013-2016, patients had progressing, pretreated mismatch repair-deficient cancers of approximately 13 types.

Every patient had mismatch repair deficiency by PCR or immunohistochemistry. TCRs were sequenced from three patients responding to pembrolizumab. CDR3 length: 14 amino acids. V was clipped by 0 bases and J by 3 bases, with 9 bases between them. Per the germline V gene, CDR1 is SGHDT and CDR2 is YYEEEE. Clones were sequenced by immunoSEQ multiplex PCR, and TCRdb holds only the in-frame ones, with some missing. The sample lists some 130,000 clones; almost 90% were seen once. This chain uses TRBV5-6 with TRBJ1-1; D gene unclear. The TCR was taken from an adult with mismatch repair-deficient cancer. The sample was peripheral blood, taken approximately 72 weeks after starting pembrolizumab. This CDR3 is CASSLGGLDTEAFF. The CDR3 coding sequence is TGTGCCAGCAGCTTGGGAGGGTTAGACACTGAAGCTTTCTTT.